The 20 T cell receptor beta chains given below trace back to one sample, sequenced in a study of shared clonotypes between healthy human individuals. Clones were read by immunoSEQ multiplex PCR, and TCRdb kept only the in-frame ones, dropping some. The data contain approximately 2.3 million clones, approximately 95% of them seen just once; the ten biggest clones take up 0.35% to 0.45%. The sample taken for sequencing was naive CD4+ T cells from PBMCs. Documented subset: CD45RA+ positively selected. Source of these receptors: a man aged 18 to 30 in good health. Some clones in this sample may be carry-over from other donors' samples.

The genes are TRBV6-1 and TRBJ2-3, with no clear D. V lost 1 base to trimming and J lost 4 bases, with 6 bases between them. In germline, CDR1 is MNHNS, CDR2 SASEGT. This CDR3 has 13 amino acids. Written as DNA, the CDR3 is TGTGCCAGCAGTGAAGGAGGCGCAGATACGCAGTATTTT. It yields the protein CASSEGGADTQYF.

With regard to this clone: No conserved phenylalanine or tryptophan is present at the end of the CDR3, so a read error is the likely explanation. The CDR3 DNA sequence: TGTGCCAGCAGTTTGACAGGGGTTATATACGAGCAGTACCTC. Encoded protein: CASSLTGVIYEQYL. The V and J genes are TRBV28 and TRBJ2-7; 8 bases fit TRBD1. V trimming: 3 bases; J trimming: 4 bases; junction bases outside the gene matches: 5. There are 14 residues in the CDR3. Per germline, CDR1 MDHEN and CDR2 SYDVKM.

There are a few counts of this clone. V and J are TRBV9 and TRBJ1-5, with D perhaps matching TRBD1 (5 bases). Germline CDR1 reads SGDLS; CDR2 reads YYNGEE. This CDR3 region has 14 residues. V lost 3 bases, J lost 2 bases, and 9 bases lay in between. The CDR3: CASSARGGNQPQHF. The CDR3 nucleotides read TGTGCCAGCAGCGCCCGGGGCGGCAATCAGCCCCAGCATTTT.

The rearrangement uses TRBV7-2 and TRBJ2-3, with 7 bases identical to TRBD2. The CDR3 length is 16 residues. After removal of 4 bases from V and 3 bases from J, the junction contained 10 bases not matched to a gene. The germline V gene has CDR1 SGHTA and CDR2 FQGNSA. The CDR3 DNA sequence: TGTGCCAGCAGCTCCGGGACTACCAGAACAACAGATACGCAGTATTTT. This codes for CASSSGTTRTTDTQYF.

The chain links TRBV7-8 to TRBJ2-7; the match to TRBD2 covers 9 bases. Germline CDR1 reads SGHVS; CDR2 reads FQNEAQ. After removal of 5 bases from V and 3 bases from J, the junction contained 5 bases not matched to a gene. The CDR3 runs 14 residues. CDR3 region: CASSPGREGYEQYF. As DNA, the CDR3 is TGTGCCAGCAGCCCCGGGCGGGAGGGCTACGAGCAGTACTTC.

This clone has only one observation. The chain is built from TRBV29-1 and TRBJ2-5; maybe TRBD1 (6 bases). This CDR3 is built from 14 residues. CDR1 and CDR2 from the germline V gene are SQVTM and ANQGSEA. With 0 bases removed from V and 4 bases from J, the gap between germline ends came to 12 bases. The CDR3 reads CSVEDGGRIETQYF. The CDR3 DNA follows: TGCAGCGTTGAAGATGGGGGCAGGATAGAGACCCAGTACTTC.

The chain has TRBV7-9 and TRBJ2-5, with D perhaps assigned TRBD1 or TRBD2 (7 bases each). This CDR3 is 17 amino acids long. Germline V gene lookup returns CDR1 SEHNR and CDR2 FQNEAQ (reference sequence). V was trimmed by 3 bases and J by 1 base, leaving 18 bases between them. As DNA, the CDR3 is TGTGCCAGCAGCTTTAAGGGGGCGGGAGTATCCCAAGAGACCCAGTACTTC. Protein: CASSFKGAGVSQETQYF. The full variable domain, with the rest looked up from reference TRBV7-9 and TRBJ2-5, is DTGVSQNPRHKITKRGQNVTFRCDPISEHNRLYWYRQTLGQGPEFLTYFQNEAQLEKSRLLSDRFSAERPKGSFSTLEIQRTEQGDSAMYLCASSFKGAGVSQETQYFGPGTRLLVL.

The rearrangement joins TRBV18 to TRBJ2-7, with 7 nucleotides matching TRBD2. From germline, CDR1 is KGHSH and CDR2 LQKENI. J lost 2 bases, V lost 6 bases, and 4 bases had no gene match. This CDR3 comprises 13 residues. The DNA for the CDR3 is TGTGCCAGCTCTCAAAGCGGGACCTACGAGCAGTACTTC. This translates into CASSQSGTYEQYF.

The genes are TRBV7-2 and TRBJ1-2; D may be TRBD1 (6 bases). This CDR3 contains 14 residues. Per the germline V gene, CDR1 is SGHTA and CDR2 is FQGNSA. V lost 1 base and J 6 bases, leaving 12 bases between the germline ends. The CDR3 here is CASSLDPGADGYTF. Written as DNA, the CDR3 is TGTGCCAGCAGCTTAGATCCGGGGGCCGATGGCTACACCTTC.

For this clone: This sample includes further DNA sequences coding for the same CDR3. V and J are TRBV2 and TRBJ2-2; possibly TRBD2 for D (6 bases). The CDR3 runs to 13 residues. Per germline, CDR1 SNHLY and CDR2 FYNNEI. V was shortened by 1 base and J by 6 bases, with 6 bases between the two germline ends. The chain's CDR3 is CASSEGGAGELFF. The CDR3 nucleotides read TGTGCCAGCAGTGAAGGCGGGGCCGGGGAGCTGTTTTTT.

V usage is TRBV15 and J usage is TRBJ1-2; possibly TRBD1 for D (5 bases). The germline CDR1 and CDR2 sequences are LNHNV and YYDKDF (reference sequence). Trimming pared 0 bases from V and 2 bases from J, leaving 7 bases between. The CDR3 loop spans 14 amino acids. CDR3 protein: CATSRDWGNYGYTF. For the CDR3, the DNA is TGTGCCACCAGCAGAGATTGGGGGAACTATGGCTACACCTTC.

This chain links TRBV5-6 with TRBJ2-3; a weak D match, TRBD1 (6 bases). The V and J ends lost 4 bases and 9 bases respectively, with 12 bases between them. Germline V CDR1 and CDR2: SGHDT, YYEEEE. The CDR3 is 12 amino acids. The CDR3 DNA sequence: TGTGCCAGCAGCCTTAACAGGGAAACGCAGTATTTT. Amino acids: CASSLNRETQYF.

The chain has TRBV5-1 and TRBJ2-2; D call uncertain. Trimming took off 4 bases at V and 4 bases at J, with 14 bases between the two ends. Germline V gives CDR1 SGHRS, CDR2 YFSETQ. CDR3 length equals 15 residues. Here the CDR3 DNA reads TGCGCCAGCAGCCTAGAGGACCCAAGCACCGGGGAGCTGTTTTTT. It translates to CASSLEDPSTGELFF.

The V and J genes are TRBV5-4 and TRBJ2-2; the D gene is possibly TRBD2 (6 bases). Trimming removed 0 bases from V and 4 bases from J, with 13 bases in between. This CDR3 is built from 16 residues. Germline CDR1 SGHNT, CDR2 YYREEE (reference sequence). As DNA, the CDR3 is TGTGCCAGCAGCTTGGAAGGGACTCCCGTCACCGGGGAGCTGTTTTTT. Its protein is CASSLEGTPVTGELFF. Full variable domain (missing parts from reference TRBV5-4 and TRBJ2-2): ETGVTQSPTHLIKTRGQQVTLRCSSQSGHNTVSWYQQALGQGPQFIFQYYREEENGRGNFPPRFSGLQFPNYSSELNVNALELDDSALYLCASSLEGTPVTGELFFGEGSRLTVL.

The chain has TRBV19 and TRBJ2-7; 13 bases are a match to TRBD2. CDR3 length: 16 residues. Trimming at V came to 1 base and at J to 4 bases, leaving 4 bases not matched to a gene. In germline, CDR1 is LNHDA, CDR2 SQIVND (reference sequence). The CDR3, as DNA: TGTGCCAGTAGTATAGTACTAGCGGGAGGGACTTACGAGCAGTACTTC. This translates into CASSIVLAGGTYEQYF.

V is TRBV11-3 and J is TRBJ2-1; D unclear. The germline gives CDR1 SGHNT, CDR2 YENEEA. The CDR3 length is 14 residues. The V and J ends lost 0 bases and 5 bases respectively, with 8 bases between them. CDR3 nucleotides: TGTGCCAGCAGCTTAGAGGCGTCCGACAATGAGCAGTTCTTC. The encoded protein is CASSLEASDNEQFF. Using reference TRBV11-3 and TRBJ2-1 for the parts outside the CDR3, the full variable domain is EAGVVQSPRYKIIEKKQPVAFWCNPISGHNTLYWYLQNLGQGPELLIRYENEEAVDDSQLPKDRFSAERLKGVDSTLKIQPAELGDSAVYLCASSLEASDNEQFFGPGTRLTVL.

The genes are TRBV9 and TRBJ2-7; no clear D gene. From germline, CDR1 is SGDLS and CDR2 YYNGEE. V was pared by 0 bases and J by 7 bases, with 11 bases between. This CDR3 has 13 residues. The DNA of the CDR3 is TGTGCCAGCAGCGTAGCGAGCCAAAGGGAGCAGTACTTC. It encodes CASSVASQREQYF.

J is TRBJ2-3 and V is TRBV4-2; no clear D gene. Germline values: CDR1 LGHNA, CDR2 YNFKEQ. The CDR3 length is 16 residues. Trimming stripped 7 bases from V and 6 bases from J, with 23 bases between. This CDR3 reads CASILSTANPGDTQYF. DNA of the CDR3: TGTGCCAGCATCCTCTCCACGGCCAACCCCGGGGATACGCAGTATTTT.

The chain combines TRBV9 with TRBJ2-3; 15 nucleotides agree with TRBD2. Per germline, CDR1 SGDLS and CDR2 YYNGEE. J was trimmed by 3 bases and V by 0 bases; bases with no gene match: 5. The CDR3 has 18 residues. CDR3 coding DNA: TGTGCCAGCAGCGTAGCTACAGGGACTAGCGGGAGGACAGATACGCAGTATTTT. This sequence encodes CASSVATGTSGRTDTQYF.

The chain couples TRBV4-3 to TRBJ2-4; D tentatively reads TRBD1 or TRBD2 (6 bases each). The V end was cut by 1 base, the J end by 6 bases, with 16 bases between. Germline V gene sequence: CDR1 LGHNA, CDR2 YSLEER. The CDR3 has 16 residues. The DNA of the CDR3 is TGCGCCAGCAGCCAAGGTAGGGGGGCGAGCGGAAACATTCAGTACTTC. Its protein is CASSQGRGASGNIQYF.